This T cell receptor beta chain was sequenced during a study of cytomegalovirus exposure and HLA in healthy donors. Study-level information: Earlier, 150 million to 200 million T cells were analyzed, and some 120 million unique TCR beta sequences were found among them.

The PCR used 60 Vbeta and 13 Jbeta primers. The protocol was immunoSEQ multiplex PCR, while the TCRdb copy is restricted to in-frame clones and leaves out a portion. This repertoire shows 200,000 to 250,000 clones, about 75% found once; its top ten account for 1.8%. The germline V gene encodes CDR1 SGHVS and CDR2 FNYEAQ. V shed 1 base and J shed 6 bases, with 11 bases lying between them. The CDR3 spans 14 residues. The receptor comes from a woman aged 25 to 39 in good health and CMV-seronegative. This chain uses TRBV7-6 with TRBJ2-3; the D gene is possibly TRBD2 (6 bases). The sample taken for sequencing was PBMCs. In DNA, the CDR3 is TGTGCCAGCAGCTTAGGGGCTGGAGGGGATACGCAGTATTTT. Translated: CASSLGAGGDTQYF.